Following are 9 T cell receptor beta chains from one sample sequenced in a study of blood T cell repertoires in COVID-19. TCRdb keeps only in-frame clones here, not all; method: immunoSEQ multiplex PCR. This sample has under 200,000 clones, with 86% found just once. The material sequenced was PBMCs or T cells enriched from blood (not recorded which). The receptors were gathered from a woman aged 40 to 50 in a cohort exposed to, infected with or recovered from COVID-19 (not recorded which).

The CDR3 DNA reads as TGCAGCCTACATACGGGGGGGGCGAATGGCTACACCTTC. Protein product: CSLHTGGANGYTF. The gene calls are TRBV29-1 and TRBJ1-2; weak D call: TRBD1 (6 bases). Germline V gene sequence: CDR1 SQVTM, CDR2 ANQGSEA. Trimming took off 8 bases at V and 6 bases at J, with 19 bases between the two ends. This CDR3 is 13 amino acids long. Combining the CDR3 with reference TRBV29-1 and TRBJ1-2 gives the whole variable domain SAVISQKPSRDICQRGTSLTIQCQVDSQVTMMFWYRQQPGQSLTLIATANQGSEATYESGFVIDKFPISRPNLTFSTLTVSNMSPEDSSIYLCSLHTGGANGYTFGSGTRLTVV.

V gene TRBV25-1 combines with J gene TRBJ2-5; a weak D match, TRBD2 (5 bases). V was pared by 3 bases and J by 0 bases, with 11 bases between. The CDR3 runs to 15 residues. The germline CDR1 and CDR2 sequences are MGHDK and SYGVNS. Here the CDR3 DNA reads TGTGCCAGCAGTGAGTCCGTCGGGGACCAAGAGACCCAGTACTTC. Encoded protein: CASSESVGDQETQYF.

The chain links TRBV6-1 to TRBJ2-2, with a possible D match to TRBD2 (5 bases). Germline V gene sequence: CDR1 MNHNS, CDR2 SASEGT. With 2 bases removed from V and 3 bases from J, the gap between germline ends came to 10 bases. CDR3 length: 15 amino acids. The CDR3, as DNA: TGTGCCAGCAGTGAATTGCGGCGGGACACCGGGGAGCTGTTTTTT. It encodes CASSELRRDTGELFF.

This chain connects TRBV5-1 to TRBJ1-2, with 8 bases aligning to TRBD1. This CDR3 has 13 residues. Germline V lookup: CDR1 SGHRS, CDR2 YFSETQ. The junction had 7 bases not matched to a gene; V was cut back by 4 bases and J by 8 bases. The CDR3 region is CASSLERQGGYTF. For the CDR3, the DNA is TGCGCCAGCAGCCTGGAAAGACAGGGGGGCTACACCTTC.

The chain links TRBV19 to TRBJ1-3; TRBD1 is a possible D gene (6 bases). V was trimmed by 4 bases and J by 0 bases, leaving 10 bases between them. The CDR3 length is 15 residues. From germline, CDR1 is LNHDA and CDR2 SQIVND (reference sequence). The CDR3 DNA follows: TGTGCCAGTAGTACTCCGGGACACTCTGGAAACACCATATATTTT. It specifies CASSTPGHSGNTIYF.

The chain uses TRBV11-3 and TRBJ1-5; maybe TRBD1 (5 bases). CDR1 SGHNT and CDR2 YENEEA come from the germline V gene. Trimming shortened V by 6 bases and J by 6 bases, and 15 bases separated the two germline ends. The CDR3 has 14 residues. The CDR3 is CASSSNGGSQPQHF. The CDR3 nucleotides are TGTGCCAGCAGTTCTAACGGGGGATCTCAGCCCCAGCATTTT.

The genes are TRBV20-1 and TRBJ1-1, with TRBD1 matching over 7 bases. Germline V gene sequence: CDR1 DFQATT, CDR2 SNEGSKA (reference sequence). J lost 0 bases, V lost 3 bases, and 1 base had no gene match. The CDR3 totals 13 residues. This CDR3 is CSASTGVNTEAFF. The CDR3 nucleotides are TGCAGTGCTAGTACAGGGGTGAACACTGAAGCTTTCTTT.

This chain uses TRBV11-2 with TRBJ1-6, with D unclear. This CDR3 comprises 13 residues. Germline CDR1 and CDR2: SGHAT and FQNNGV. Trimming pared 0 bases from V and 14 bases from J, leaving 11 bases between. CDR3 residues: CASSLDYLAALHF. The CDR3 DNA reads TGTGCCAGCAGCTTAGATTATTTGGCAGCCCTCCACTTT.

The J gene is TRBJ1-6, the V gene TRBV11-2, with D possibly being TRBD1 (5 bases). V was clipped by 5 bases and J by 7 bases, with 18 bases between them. The CDR3 runs 16 residues. Germline lookup yields CDR1 SGHAT and CDR2 FQNNGV. Here the CDR3 DNA reads TGTGCCAGCAGCCATAGGGGTTCAGGGAACAATTCACCCCTCCACTTT. This sequence encodes CASSHRGSGNNSPLHF.